These 29 T cell receptor beta chains were sequenced from one sample in a study of identical twins. TCRdb called the 5' RACE reads again in MiXCR, with one record for every CDR3 protein. The repertoire holds around 370,000 distinct CDR3 sequences, with approximately 8.8% as singletons. Material: naive T cells sorted from blood. The receptors were gathered from a woman aged 45 to 65 in good health.

V usage is TRBV7-9 and J usage is TRBJ2-1; 9 positions agree with TRBD1. The CDR3 runs 13 residues. Germline V gives CDR1 SEHNR, CDR2 FQNEAQ (reference sequence). V trimming: 2 bases; J trimming: 12 bases; junction bases outside the gene matches: 5. The CDR3 DNA sequence: TGTGCCAGCAGCTTACCGGACAGGGGTGGGCAGTTCTTC. It codes for CASSLPDRGGQFF.

This clonotype was counted at least ten times. The V call is TRBV5-1, the J call TRBJ2-1; 11 positions agree with TRBD2. This CDR3 spans 15 amino acids. Trimming cost V 3 bases and J 3 bases; bases outside gene matches: 2. Germline CDR1 and CDR2: SGHRS and YFSETQ. CDR3 DNA sequence: TGCGCCAGCAGCTCTGGACTAGCGGGCTACAATGAGCAGTTCTTC. This translates into CASSSGLAGYNEQFF.

The CDR3 here is CASSLPGTSGKETQYF. As DNA, the CDR3 is TGTGCCAGCAGTTTACCTGGGACTAGCGGGAAAGAGACCCAGTACTTC. The chain joins TRBV12-3 or TRBV12-4 to TRBJ2-5; 13 bases match TRBD2. The CDR3 spans 16 residues. Germline trimming cut 2 bases from V and 3 bases from J; bases unmatched to any gene: 3.

This chain links TRBV19 with TRBJ2-5; TRBD1 is a possible D gene (5 bases). The V end was cut by 0 bases, the J end by 5 bases, with 10 bases between. Germline V gene data show CDR1 as LNHDA and CDR2 as SQIVND (reference sequence). CDR3 length: 14 amino acids. CDR3 residues: CASSIDSAGETQYF. CDR3 bases: TGTGCCAGTAGTATAGATTCTGCAGGGGAGACCCAGTACTTC.

This chain connects TRBV29-1 to TRBJ2-7; TRBD1 agrees at 8 bases. The CDR3 is 13 residues long. The V gene end was trimmed by 5 bases and the J gene end by 9 bases; junction bases not matched to a gene: 12. CDR1 is SQVTM and CDR2 is ANQGSEA in the germline V gene. The CDR3 spells CSVTIAGGAGQYV. The CDR3 coding sequence is TGCAGCGTTACTATAGCAGGGGGCGCCGGGCAGTACGTC.

The DNA for the CDR3 is TGTGCCAGCAGCTCCTGGCGGCTAGCGGGAGACAATGAGCAGTTCTTC. Translation gives CASSSWRLAGDNEQFF. V and J are TRBV7-2 and TRBJ2-1, with 10 bases lining up with TRBD2. Trimming at V came to 4 bases and at J to 5 bases, leaving 8 bases not matched to a gene. The V gene's germline CDR1 is SGHTA and CDR2 FQGNSA. The CDR3 spans 16 residues.

Note on this clonotype: Its ends do not fully match the called genes, so a read error is possible. The V and J genes are TRBV19 and TRBJ2-7; 9 bases match TRBD1. The CDR3 spans 14 residues. Per the germline V gene, CDR1 is LNHDA and CDR2 is SQIVND (reference sequence). The CDR3 loop reads CASSTGTGSYELYF. CDR3 coding DNA: TGTGCCAGTAGTACGGGGACAGGGTCCTACGAGCTGTACTTC.

This clonotype was found many times. The chain couples TRBV20-1 to TRBJ2-2; 7 bases align to TRBD2. There are 15 residues in the CDR3. Germline V lookup: CDR1 DFQATT, CDR2 SNEGSKA (reference sequence). V lost 3 bases to trimming and J lost 1 base; unmatched junction nucleotides: 5. The CDR3: CSARASGKNTGELFF. CDR3 nucleotide sequence: TGCAGTGCTAGGGCTAGCGGAAAGAACACCGGGGAGCTGTTTTTT.

This clonotype was found a few times. V and J are TRBV6-2 or TRBV6-3 and TRBJ2-4, with 8 bases that match TRBD2. V dropped 5 bases and J dropped 0; count of bases not matched to a gene: 6. Germline values: CDR1 MNHEY, CDR2 SVGEGT. CDR3 length: 16 residues. The chain's CDR3 is CASSQLAAIAKNIQYF. Written as DNA, the CDR3 is TGTGCCAGCAGTCAACTAGCGGCCATAGCCAAAAACATTCAGTACTTC.

This clonotype has at least ten counts. The rearrangement joins TRBV4-1 to TRBJ2-1, with 12 bases lining up with TRBD2. This CDR3 is 18 amino acids long. Unmatched junction bases numbered 8, after V lost 0 bases and J lost 5 bases. The germline V gene has CDR1 MGHRA and CDR2 YSYEKL. The CDR3 spells CASSQDFLAGGTNNEQFF. The CDR3 DNA is TGCGCCAGCAGCCAAGATTTCCTAGCGGGAGGGACCAACAATGAGCAGTTCTTC.

This clonotype came up many times. The chain couples TRBV10-2 to TRBJ1-2, with 8 nucleotides matching TRBD1. Trimming at V came to 8 bases and at J to 4 bases, leaving 3 bases not matched to a gene. The CDR3 has 12 amino acids. Germline values: CDR1 WSHSY, CDR2 SAAADI. The CDR3 region has the DNA TGCGCCAGCGATACAGGGGGCTATGGCTACACCTTC. Its translation: CASDTGGYGYTF.

This clonotype was detected many times. V and J are TRBV29-1 and TRBJ2-2, with TRBD1 matching 7 bases. The CDR3 covers 17 residues. CDR1 and CDR2 (germline): SQVTM, ANQGSEA. V shed 0 bases and J 1 base; nucleotides not matched to a gene: 8. This CDR3 is CSVEDARQGKNTGELFF. The CDR3 DNA sequence: TGCAGCGTTGAAGATGCCCGACAGGGAAAGAACACCGGGGAGCTGTTTTTT.

This clonotype was seen many times. In DNA, the CDR3 is TGTGCCAGCAGCTTGGGACGGGGCACAGTTCCAACTAATGAAAAACTGTTTTTT. Encoded protein: CASSLGRGTVPTNEKLFF. The chain couples TRBV5-5 to TRBJ1-4; the D gene is possibly TRBD1 (5 bases). This CDR3 region has 18 residues. Germline assignment: CDR1 SGHKS and CDR2 YYEKEE (reference sequence). Trimming took 0 bases from V and 0 from J, leaving 15 bases between them.

This clonotype showed up just a few times. The V and J genes are TRBV20-1 and TRBJ2-7, with 9 nucleotides matching TRBD2. This CDR3 has 16 residues. Germline CDR1 and CDR2: DFQATT and SNEGSKA (reference sequence). The V gene end was trimmed by 6 bases and the J gene end by 1 base; junction bases not matched to a gene: 13. The CDR3 region is CSATSSGGGGSYEQYF. In DNA form, the CDR3 reads TGCAGTGCCACCAGTTCTGGCGGGGGGGGATCCTACGAGCAGTACTTC.

This clonotype was observed a handful of times. The chain has TRBV11-2 and TRBJ2-5, with TRBD1 identical over 11 bases. V gave up 8 bases and J gave up 3 bases; unmatched junction bases: 5. This CDR3 is built from 14 residues. Germline lookup yields CDR1 SGHAT and CDR2 FQNNGV. The CDR3 spells CASGGQGAKETQYF. The CDR3 DNA is TGTGCCAGCGGAGGACAGGGGGCTAAAGAGACCCAGTACTTC.

A few counts support this clonotype. The chain links TRBV20-1 to TRBJ2-1; 7 nucleotides match TRBD2. Per germline, CDR1 DFQATT and CDR2 SNEGSKA (reference sequence). J was trimmed by 1 base and V by 0 bases; bases with no gene match: 3. This CDR3 spans 15 amino acids. The CDR3 protein is CSARDLRESYNEQFF. The DNA for the CDR3 is TGCAGTGCTAGAGATCTGCGGGAGTCCTACAATGAGCAGTTCTTC.

The chain has TRBV10-1 and TRBJ2-5, with 7 bases fitting TRBD1. Per the germline V gene, CDR1 is WNHNN and CDR2 is SYGVQD (reference sequence). The CDR3 consists of 15 residues. Trimming removed 3 bases from V and 1 base from J; junction bases left unmatched: 5. This CDR3 is CASSEPGTAQETQYF. The CDR3, as DNA: TGCGCCAGCAGTGAACCAGGGACAGCCCAAGAGACCCAGTACTTC.

This clonotype occurred once. V usage is TRBV7-9 and J usage is TRBJ2-1, with TRBD2 matching 15 bases. The CDR3 length is 18 residues. Unmatched junction bases numbered 10, after V lost 5 bases and J lost 5 bases. Germline loops: CDR1 SEHNR, CDR2 FQNEAQ (reference sequence). The CDR3 DNA is TGTGCCAGCAGCCCCATAGGACTAGCGGGAGGGGGGGACAATGAGCAGTTCTTC. Its protein is CASSPIGLAGGGDNEQFF.

In this sample, this clonotype turned up many times. The V and J genes are TRBV20-1 and TRBJ2-5; D is unresolved. The V end lost 5 bases, the J end lost 0 bases, and 10 bases lay between the germline ends. Looked up from germline, CDR1 is DFQATT and CDR2 is SNEGSKA (reference sequence). The CDR3 sequence is 13 residues long. CDR3 in amino acids: CSALRKYQETQYF. CDR3 bases: TGCAGTGCTCTCCGGAAGTACCAAGAGACCCAGTACTTC.

This chain connects TRBV19 to TRBJ2-1; 14 bases line up with TRBD2. The CDR3 covers 16 residues. The V gene's germline CDR1 is LNHDA and CDR2 SQIVND (reference sequence). V lost 0 bases and J lost 10; bases outside the gene matches: 5. The CDR3 reads CASSIEGTSGRGEQFF. The DNA for the CDR3 is TGTGCCAGTAGTATAGAAGGGACTAGCGGGAGAGGGGAGCAGTTCTTC.

The chain joins TRBV20-1 to TRBJ2-1; tentatively, D is TRBD1 or TRBD2 (5 bases each). Germline V lookup: CDR1 DFQATT, CDR2 SNEGSKA (reference sequence). Trimming pared 3 bases from V and 4 bases from J, leaving 7 bases between. The CDR3 loop spans 12 amino acids. The CDR3 loop is CSASWGYNEQFF. For the CDR3, the DNA is TGCAGTGCTAGTTGGGGGTACAATGAGCAGTTCTTC.

This sequence joins TRBV20-1 and TRBJ2-1; D not certain. The V and J ends lost 4 bases and 6 bases respectively, with 10 bases between them. The CDR3 has 12 amino acids. Germline V gene lookup returns CDR1 DFQATT and CDR2 SNEGSKA (reference sequence). CDR3 sequence: CSATLSLNEQFF. The DNA for the CDR3 is TGCAGTGCTACCCTTTCACTCAATGAGCAGTTCTTC.

The table lists this clonotype with many counts. This chain joins TRBV24-1 and TRBJ2-5, with a tentative D call TRBD1 (5 bases). Trimming shortened V by 6 bases and J by 5 bases, and 12 bases separated the two germline ends. Per germline, CDR1 KGHDR and CDR2 SFDVKD. This CDR3 is built from 13 residues. The CDR3 nucleotides read TGTGCCACCAGTCAGGGTCTCCTGGAGACCCAGTACTTC. Protein product: CATSQGLLETQYF.

The rearrangement uses TRBV29-1 and TRBJ1-2; D might be TRBD1 (5 bases). The CDR3 has 13 amino acids. Germline CDR1 SQVTM, CDR2 ANQGSEA. Trimming shortened V by 1 base and J by 7 bases, and 13 bases separated the two germline ends. In nucleotides, the CDR3 is TGCAGCGTTGAAGCCCCAGGGTTTGGTGGCTACACCTTC. This codes for CSVEAPGFGGYTF.

The sample holds many counts of this clonotype. The V and J genes are TRBV5-1 and TRBJ2-1, with D possibly TRBD2 on 5 matching bases. V was trimmed by 0 bases and J by 2 bases, leaving 9 bases between them. From germline, CDR1 is SGHRS and CDR2 YFSETQ. The CDR3 runs to 15 residues. The chain's CDR3 is CASSLVAGAYNEQFF. The CDR3 DNA reads TGCGCCAGCAGCTTGGTTGCGGGCGCCTACAATGAGCAGTTCTTC. Full variable domain (outside the CDR3, taken from reference TRBV5-1 and TRBJ2-1): KAGVTQTPRYLIKTRGQQVTLSCSPISGHRSVSWYQQTPGQGLQFLFEYFSETQRNKGNFPGRFSGRQFSNSRSEMNVSTLELGDSALYLCASSLVAGAYNEQFFGPGTRLTVL.

This clonotype was seen repeatedly, ten times or more. The J gene is TRBJ1-2, the V gene TRBV6-5; 12 bases are a match to TRBD1. The CDR3 covers 13 residues. Germline V lookup: CDR1 MNHEY, CDR2 SVGAGI. Trimming took 2 bases from V and 12 from J; bases not matched to a gene: 4. The CDR3 here is CASSYAGQGAHTF. The CDR3 region has the DNA TGTGCCAGCAGTTACGCGGGACAGGGGGCTCACACCTTC.

This chain connects TRBV10-3 to TRBJ2-7, with 7 positions matching TRBD2. This CDR3 comprises 14 residues. The ends lost 6 bases at V and 4 bases at J; junction bases unmatched: 9. Per the germline V gene, CDR1 is ENHRY and CDR2 is SYGVKD. DNA for the CDR3: TGTGCCATCAGGATAGCGGGTCCAGAATACGAGCAGTACTTC. As protein: CAIRIAGPEYEQYF.

This clonotype was observed a few times. The V gene is TRBV4-1, the J gene TRBJ1-3, with a tentative D call TRBD1 (6 bases). V lost 3 bases, J lost 5 bases, and 20 bases lay in between. In germline, CDR1 is MGHRA, CDR2 YSYEKL. There are 17 residues in the CDR3. CDR3 residues: CASSQAPDRDLRNTIYF. The CDR3 region has the DNA TGCGCCAGCAGCCAGGCCCCGGACAGAGACCTAAGAAACACCATATATTTT.

This clonotype has a handful of counts. The V gene is TRBV5-1, the J gene TRBJ1-2; D is uncertain. V lost 0 bases and J 2 bases, leaving 8 bases between the germline ends. The CDR3 is 14 amino acids. Germline CDR1 SGHRS, CDR2 YFSETQ. Written as DNA, the CDR3 is TGCGCCAGCAGCTTGGGCAGCCAAAACTATGGCTACACCTTC. It is translated as CASSLGSQNYGYTF. The variable domain in full, completed from reference TRBV5-1 and TRBJ1-2, reads KAGVTQTPRYLIKTRGQQVTLSCSPISGHRSVSWYQQTPGQGLQFLFEYFSETQRNKGNFPGRFSGRQFSNSRSEMNVSTLELGDSALYLCASSLGSQNYGYTFGSGTRLTVV.